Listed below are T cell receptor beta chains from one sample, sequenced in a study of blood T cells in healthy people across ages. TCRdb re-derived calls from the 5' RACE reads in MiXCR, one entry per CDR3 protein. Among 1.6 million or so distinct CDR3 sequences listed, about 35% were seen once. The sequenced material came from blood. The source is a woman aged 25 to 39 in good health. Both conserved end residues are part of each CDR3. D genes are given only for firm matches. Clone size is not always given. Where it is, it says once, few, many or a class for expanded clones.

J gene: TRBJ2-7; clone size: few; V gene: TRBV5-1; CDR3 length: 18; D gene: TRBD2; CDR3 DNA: TGCGCCAGCAGCTTGGCCGGTAGGACTAGCGGGAGTGGGGACGAGCAGTACTTC; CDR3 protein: CASSLAGRTSGSGDEQYF
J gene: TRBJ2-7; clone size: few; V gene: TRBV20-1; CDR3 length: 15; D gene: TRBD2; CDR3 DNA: TGCAGTGCTGCACAGCGAGCGGGAGTACCCTACGAGCAGTACTTC; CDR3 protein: CSAAQRAGVPYEQYF
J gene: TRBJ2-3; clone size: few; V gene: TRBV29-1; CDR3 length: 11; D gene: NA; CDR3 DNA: TGCAGCGTCCCTCTTGAGATTACGCAGTATTTT; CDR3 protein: CSVPLEITQYF
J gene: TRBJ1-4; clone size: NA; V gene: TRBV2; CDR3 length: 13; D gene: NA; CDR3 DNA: TGTGCCAGCAGTTGGGTAGTTGAAGAAAAACTGTTTTTT; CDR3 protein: CASSWVVEEKLFF
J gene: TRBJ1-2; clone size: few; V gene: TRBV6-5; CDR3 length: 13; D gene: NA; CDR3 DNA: TGTGCCAGCAGTATTACGCAGGGATATGGCTACACCTTC; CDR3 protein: CASSITQGYGYTF
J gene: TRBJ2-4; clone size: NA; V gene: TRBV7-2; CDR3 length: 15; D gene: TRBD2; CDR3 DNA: TGTGCCAGCAGCTTACGGCGGGGGGGCTTAGACATTCAGTACTTC; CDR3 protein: CASSLRRGGLDIQYF
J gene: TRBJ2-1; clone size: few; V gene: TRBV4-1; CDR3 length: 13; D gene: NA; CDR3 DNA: TGCGCCAGCAGCCAAGATGGTTCAGGACGTCAGTTCTTC; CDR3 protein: CASSQDGSGRQFF
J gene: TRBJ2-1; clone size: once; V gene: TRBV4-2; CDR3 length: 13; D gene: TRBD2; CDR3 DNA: TGTGCCAGCAGCCAAGAGGGACTAGCCGGGCAGGTCTTC; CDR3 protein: CASSQEGLAGQVF
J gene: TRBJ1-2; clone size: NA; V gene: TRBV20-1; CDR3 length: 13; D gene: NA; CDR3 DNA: TGCAGTGCTAGTGGGGTGGCTAACTATGGCTACACCTTC; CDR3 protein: CSASGVANYGYTF
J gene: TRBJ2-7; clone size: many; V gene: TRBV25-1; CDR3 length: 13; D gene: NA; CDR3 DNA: TGTGCCAGCAGGGCCGCCGGGTCCTACGAGCAGTACTTC; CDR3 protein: CASRAAGSYEQYF
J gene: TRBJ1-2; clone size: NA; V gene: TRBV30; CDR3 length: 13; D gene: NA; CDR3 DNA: TGTGCCTGGAGTAGGGGATTTTACTATGGCTACACCTTC; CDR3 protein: CAWSRGFYYGYTF
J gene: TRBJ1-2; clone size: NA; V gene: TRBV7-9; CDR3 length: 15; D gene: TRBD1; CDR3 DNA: TGTGCCAGCAGCTTTGGACAGGGGTCTGACTATGGCTACACCTTC; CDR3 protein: CASSFGQGSDYGYTF
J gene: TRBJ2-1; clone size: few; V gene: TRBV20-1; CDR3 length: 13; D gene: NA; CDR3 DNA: TGCAGTGCTATTAAAAACTCCTACAATGAGCAGTTCTTC; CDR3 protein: CSAIKNSYNEQFF
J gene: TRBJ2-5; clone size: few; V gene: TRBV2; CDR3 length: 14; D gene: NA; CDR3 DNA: TGTGCCAGCAGCTCGGACTGGCAACAAGAGACCCAGTACTTC; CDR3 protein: CASSSDWQQETQYF
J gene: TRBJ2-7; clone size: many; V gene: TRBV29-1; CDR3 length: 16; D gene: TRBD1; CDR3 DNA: TGCAGCGTTGTCCCAGAGGACAGGGGGGGGTTCTACGAGCAGTACTTC; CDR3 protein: CSVVPEDRGGFYEQYF
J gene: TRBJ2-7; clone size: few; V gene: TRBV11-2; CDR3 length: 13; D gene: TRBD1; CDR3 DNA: TGTGCCAGCAGCCCCCTACAGGGGCCCGAGCAGTACTTC; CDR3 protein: CASSPLQGPEQYF
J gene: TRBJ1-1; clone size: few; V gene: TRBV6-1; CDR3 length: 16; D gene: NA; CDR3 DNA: TGTGCCAGCAGTGGAACTACAGACACGGTGAACACTGAAGCTTTCTTT; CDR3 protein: CASSGTTDTVNTEAFF
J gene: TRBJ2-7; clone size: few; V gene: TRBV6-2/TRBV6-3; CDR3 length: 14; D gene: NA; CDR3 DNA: TGTGCCAGCAGTTTCCGGGCCAAGCTCTCGGAGCAGTACTTC; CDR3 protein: CASSFRAKLSEQYF
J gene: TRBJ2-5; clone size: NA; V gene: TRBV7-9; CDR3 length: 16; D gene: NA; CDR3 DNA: TGTGCCAGCAGCTTACGCAGCGCTGGAGAGAGAGAGATCCAGTACTTC; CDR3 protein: CASSLRSAGEREIQYF
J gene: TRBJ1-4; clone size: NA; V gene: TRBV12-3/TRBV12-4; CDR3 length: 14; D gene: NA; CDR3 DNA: TGTGCCGGCAGTTTTCAGGGACGTGGGGAAAAACTGTTTTTT; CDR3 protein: CAGSFQGRGEKLFF
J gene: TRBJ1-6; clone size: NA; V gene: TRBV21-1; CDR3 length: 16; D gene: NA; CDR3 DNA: TGTGCCAGCAGCAACCGGGACAGATTCTATAATTCACCCCTCCACTTT; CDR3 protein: CASSNRDRFYNSPLHF
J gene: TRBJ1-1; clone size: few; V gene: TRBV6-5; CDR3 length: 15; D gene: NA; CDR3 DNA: TGTGCCAGCAGTCTGGGGACGGTGGAGAACACTGAAGCTTTCTTT; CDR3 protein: CASSLGTVENTEAFF
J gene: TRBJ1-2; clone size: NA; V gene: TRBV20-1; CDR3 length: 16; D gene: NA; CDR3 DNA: TGCAGTGCCAGCCCGGGACAATCTCAAAGAAACTATGGCTACACCTTC; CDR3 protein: CSASPGQSQRNYGYTF
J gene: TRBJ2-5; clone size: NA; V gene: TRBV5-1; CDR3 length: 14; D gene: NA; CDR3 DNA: TGCGCCAGCAAATGGAGCCAGTTTGTTGAGACCCAGTACTTC; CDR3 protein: CASKWSQFVETQYF
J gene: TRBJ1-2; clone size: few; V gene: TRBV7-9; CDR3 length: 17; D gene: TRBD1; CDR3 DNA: TGTGCCAGCAGCTTAGCGTGGGAGGGGGCAGCTAACTATGGCTACACCTTC; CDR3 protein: CASSLAWEGAANYGYTF
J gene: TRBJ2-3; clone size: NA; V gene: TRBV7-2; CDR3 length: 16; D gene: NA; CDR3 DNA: TGTGCCAGCAGCTTAGGTCGGCTAGTGGGAACAGATACGCAGTATTTT; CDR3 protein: CASSLGRLVGTDTQYF
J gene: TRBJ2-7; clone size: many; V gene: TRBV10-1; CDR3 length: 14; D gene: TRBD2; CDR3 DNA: TGCGCCAGCAGCGAAAGCGGGAGCTCCTACGAGCAGTACTTC; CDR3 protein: CASSESGSSYEQYF
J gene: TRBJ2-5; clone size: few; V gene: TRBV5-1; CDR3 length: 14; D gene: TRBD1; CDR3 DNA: TGCGCCAGCAGCGCAAACAGGGGACACGAGACCCAGTACTTC; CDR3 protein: CASSANRGHETQYF
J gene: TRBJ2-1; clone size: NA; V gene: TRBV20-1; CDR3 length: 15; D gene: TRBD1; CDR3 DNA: TGCAGTGCTAGAGCTCCGGACAGGGGCTACAATGAGCAGTTCTTC; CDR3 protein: CSARAPDRGYNEQFF
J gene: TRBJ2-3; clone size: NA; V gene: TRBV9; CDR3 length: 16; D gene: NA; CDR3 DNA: TGTGCCAGCAGCGTACGGGGGCTAGTACGCACAGATACGCAGTATTTT; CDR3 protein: CASSVRGLVRTDTQYF
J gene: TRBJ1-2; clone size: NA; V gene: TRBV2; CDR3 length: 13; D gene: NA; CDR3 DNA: TGTGCCAGCAGCCCCTGTTCGGACAGTGGCTACACCTTC; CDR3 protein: CASSPCSDSGYTF
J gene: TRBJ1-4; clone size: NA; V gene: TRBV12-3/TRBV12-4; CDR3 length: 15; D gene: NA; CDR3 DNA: TGTGCCAGCAGTTTGGGCCGGGGGGTTAATGAAAAACTGTTTTTT; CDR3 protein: CASSLGRGVNEKLFF
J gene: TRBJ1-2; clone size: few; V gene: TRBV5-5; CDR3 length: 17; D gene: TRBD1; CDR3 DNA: TGTGCCAGCAGCGCGACCTCCCGACAGGGAGATAACTATGGCTACACCTTC; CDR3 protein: CASSATSRQGDNYGYTF
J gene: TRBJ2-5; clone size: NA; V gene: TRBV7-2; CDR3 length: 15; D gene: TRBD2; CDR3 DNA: TGTGCCAGCAGCTTCTCTAGCGGGAGTTATGAGACCCAGTACTTC; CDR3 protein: CASSFSSGSYETQYF
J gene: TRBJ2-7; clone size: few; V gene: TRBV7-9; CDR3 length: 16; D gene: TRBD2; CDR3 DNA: TGTGCCAGCAGCCAGACTAGCGGGAGGGCTTTCTACGAGCAGTACTTC; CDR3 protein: CASSQTSGRAFYEQYF
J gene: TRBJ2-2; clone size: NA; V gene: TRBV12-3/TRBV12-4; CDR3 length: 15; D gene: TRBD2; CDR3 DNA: TGTGCCAGCAGTTTGCGGCGGGGGGGCCTCGGGGAGCTGTTTTTT; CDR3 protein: CASSLRRGGLGELFF
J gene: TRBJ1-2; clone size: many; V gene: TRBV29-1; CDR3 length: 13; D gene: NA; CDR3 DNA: TGCAGCGCAGTGCAGGCCCGGGGGTATGGCTACACCTTC; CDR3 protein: CSAVQARGYGYTF
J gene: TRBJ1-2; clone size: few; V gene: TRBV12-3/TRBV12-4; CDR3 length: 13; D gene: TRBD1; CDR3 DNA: TGTGCCAGCAACCCTGAAGGGGGCCGGGGCTACACCTTC; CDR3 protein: CASNPEGGRGYTF
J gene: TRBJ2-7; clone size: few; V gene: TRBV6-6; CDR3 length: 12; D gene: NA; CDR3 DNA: TGTGCAACGTCCCCCTTTCAAGACGAGCAGTACTTC; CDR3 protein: CATSPFQDEQYF